A single sample gave rise to the 5 T cell receptor beta chains below, sequenced in a study of cytomegalovirus exposure and HLA in healthy donors. The PCR employed 60 Vbeta primers together with 13 Jbeta primers. Clones were read by immunoSEQ multiplex PCR, and TCRdb kept only the in-frame ones, dropping some. The sample has about 180,000 clones, 77% seen once. The sample consisted of PBMCs. All receptors come from a man younger than 35 in good health and CMV-seronegative.

The CDR3 sequence: CASSLALTRNREETQYF. CDR3 bases: TGTGCCAGCAGCTTGGCGTTGACTAGGAATAGGGAGGAGACCCAGTACTTC. V usage is TRBV5-5 and J usage is TRBJ2-5, with a tentative D call TRBD2 (6 bases). The V gene lost 0 bases and the J gene lost 5 bases, with 20 bases spanning the gap. From germline, CDR1 is SGHKS and CDR2 YYEKEE (reference sequence). The CDR3 spans 17 residues. Combining the CDR3 with reference TRBV5-5 and TRBJ2-5 gives the whole variable domain DAGVTQSPTHLIKTRGQQVTLRCSPISGHKSVSWYQQVLGQGPQFIFQYYEKEERGRGNFPDRFSARQFPNYSSELNVNALLLGDSALYLCASSLALTRNREETQYFGPGTRLLVL.

The chain joins TRBV13 to TRBJ1-2; weak D call: TRBD1 (6 bases). The CDR3 has 16 amino acids. Germline lookup yields CDR1 PRHDT and CDR2 FYEKMQ (reference sequence). Deletions cut 1 base from V and 6 bases from J, with 18 bases between. The CDR3 sequence is CASSLDGFTGRDGYTF. DNA of the CDR3: TGTGCCAGCAGCTTAGATGGGTTCACAGGGCGGGATGGCTACACCTTC.

This chain links TRBV19 with TRBJ1-4; perhaps TRBD1 as D (6 bases). V shed 3 bases and J shed 13 bases, with 24 bases lying between them. This CDR3 is 16 amino acids long. Germline V lookup: CDR1 LNHDA, CDR2 SQIVND (reference sequence). The CDR3 sequence is CASSIGTLRGKGALFF. The CDR3 bases are TGTGCCAGTAGTATCGGGACCCTAAGGGGGAAAGGAGCACTGTTTTTT.

This clone has a single count. The chain combines TRBV7-9 with TRBJ2-3, with a tentative D call TRBD2 (6 bases). Between the trimmed V and J ends, which lost 5 bases and 4 bases, there was a span of 10 bases. The CDR3 consists of 13 residues. Germline-derived CDR1 and CDR2 are SEHNR and FQNEAQ (reference sequence). CDR3: CASSRETADTQYF. The CDR3 DNA follows: TGTGCCAGCAGCCGGGAGACTGCAGATACGCAGTATTTT. The full variable domain, rest sourced from reference TRBV7-9 and TRBJ2-3, is DTGVSQNPRHKITKRGQNVTFRCDPISEHNRLYWYRQTLGQGPEFLTYFQNEAQLEKSRLLSDRFSAERPKGSFSTLEIQRTEQGDSAMYLCASSRETADTQYFGPGTRLTVL.

The rearrangement joins TRBV12-5 to TRBJ2-3; TRBD1 aligns across 8 bases. CDR3 size: 12 residues. Germline CDR1 LGHNT, CDR2 FRNRAP. V was pared by 6 bases and J by 7 bases, with 3 bases of the junction left unmatched. The chain's CDR3 is CASGTGAHTQYF. CDR3 nucleotide sequence: TGTGCTAGTGGGACAGGGGCCCATACGCAGTATTTT. The full variable domain, completed using reference TRBV12-5 and TRBJ2-3, is DARVTQTPRHKVTEMGQEVTMRCQPILGHNTVFWYRQTMMQGLELLAYFRNRAPLDDSGMPKDRFSAEMPDATLATLKIQPSEPRDSAVYFCASGTGAHTQYFGPGTRLTVL.